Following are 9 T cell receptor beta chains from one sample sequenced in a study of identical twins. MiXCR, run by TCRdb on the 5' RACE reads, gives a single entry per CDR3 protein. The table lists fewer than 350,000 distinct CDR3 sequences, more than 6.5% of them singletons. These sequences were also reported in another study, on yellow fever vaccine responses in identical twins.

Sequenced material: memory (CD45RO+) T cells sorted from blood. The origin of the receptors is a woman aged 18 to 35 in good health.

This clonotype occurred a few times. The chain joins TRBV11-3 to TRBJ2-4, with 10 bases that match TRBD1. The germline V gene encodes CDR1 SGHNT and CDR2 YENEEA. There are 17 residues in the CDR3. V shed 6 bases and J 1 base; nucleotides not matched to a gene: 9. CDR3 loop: CASRAGTGEEAKNIQYF. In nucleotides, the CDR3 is TGTGCCAGCAGAGCCGGGACAGGGGAGGAGGCCAAAAACATTCAGTACTTC.

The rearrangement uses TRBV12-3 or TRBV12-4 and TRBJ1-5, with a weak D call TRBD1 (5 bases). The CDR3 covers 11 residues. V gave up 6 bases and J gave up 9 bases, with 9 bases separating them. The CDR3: CASSGGGPQHF. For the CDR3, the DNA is TGTGCCAGCAGCGGGGGGGGGCCCCAGCATTTT.

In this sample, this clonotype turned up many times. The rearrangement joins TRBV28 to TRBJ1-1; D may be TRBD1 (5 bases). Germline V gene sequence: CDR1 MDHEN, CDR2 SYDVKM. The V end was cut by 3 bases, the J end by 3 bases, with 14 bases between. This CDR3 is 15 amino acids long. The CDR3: CASSFAPGRDTEAFF. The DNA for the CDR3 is TGTGCCAGCAGTTTCGCCCCCGGCAGGGACACTGAAGCTTTCTTT. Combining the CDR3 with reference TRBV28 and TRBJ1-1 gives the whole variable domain DVKVTQSSRYLVKRTGEKVFLECVQDMDHENMFWYRQDPGLGLRLIYFSYDVKMKEKGDIPEGYSVSREKKERFSLILESASTNQTSMYLCASSFAPGRDTEAFFGQGTRLTVV.

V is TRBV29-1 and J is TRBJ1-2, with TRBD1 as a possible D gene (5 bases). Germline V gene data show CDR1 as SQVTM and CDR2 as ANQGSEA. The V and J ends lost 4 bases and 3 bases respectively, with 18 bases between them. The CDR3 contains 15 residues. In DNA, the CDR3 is TGCAGCGTTGGATCATATGGGGGAGTTCACTATGGCTACACCTTC. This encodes CSVGSYGGVHYGYTF.

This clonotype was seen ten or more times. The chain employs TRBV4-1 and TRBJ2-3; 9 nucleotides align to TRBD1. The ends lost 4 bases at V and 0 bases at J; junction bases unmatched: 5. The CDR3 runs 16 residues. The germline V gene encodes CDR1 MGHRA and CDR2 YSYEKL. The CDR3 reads CASSPRDRASTDTQYF. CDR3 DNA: TGCGCCAGCAGCCCACGGGACAGGGCTAGCACAGATACGCAGTATTTT.

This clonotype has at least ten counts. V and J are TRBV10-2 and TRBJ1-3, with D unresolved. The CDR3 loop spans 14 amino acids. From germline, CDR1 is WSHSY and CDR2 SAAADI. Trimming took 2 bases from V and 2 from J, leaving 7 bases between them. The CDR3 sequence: CASSEEFAGNTIYF. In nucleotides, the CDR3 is TGCGCCAGCAGTGAGGAGTTCGCTGGAAACACCATATATTTT.

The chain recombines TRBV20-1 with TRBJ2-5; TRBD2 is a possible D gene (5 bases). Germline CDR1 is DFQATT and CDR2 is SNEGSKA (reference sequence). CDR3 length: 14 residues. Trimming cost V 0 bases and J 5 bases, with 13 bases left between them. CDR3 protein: CSARDEGYWETQYF. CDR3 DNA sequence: TGCAGTGCTAGAGATGAGGGATATTGGGAGACCCAGTACTTC.

For the CDR3, the DNA is TGTGCCATCTCAGCGGGAGGGCCTAATGAGCAGTTCTTC. The encoded protein is CAISAGGPNEQFF. The J gene is TRBJ2-1, the V gene TRBV10-3, with 10 bases aligning to TRBD2. Germline V gene lookup returns CDR1 ENHRY and CDR2 SYGVKD. The CDR3 runs 13 residues. V trimming: 8 bases; J trimming: 7 bases; junction bases outside the gene matches: 5.

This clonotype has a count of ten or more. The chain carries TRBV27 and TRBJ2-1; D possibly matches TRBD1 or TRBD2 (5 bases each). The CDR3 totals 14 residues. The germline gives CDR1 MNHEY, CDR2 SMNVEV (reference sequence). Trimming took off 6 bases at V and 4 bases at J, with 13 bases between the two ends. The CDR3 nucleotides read TGTGCCAGCAGGAGGGACGGGGAATACAATGAGCAGTTCTTC. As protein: CASRRDGEYNEQFF.